This TCR beta chain was profiled in a study of blood T cells in healthy people across ages. Overall study findings and caveats: Greater diversity and more naive CD4+ cells were seen in long-lived donors than in aged donors.

The germline CDR1 and CDR2 sequences are DFQATT and SNEGSKA (reference sequence). V lost 0 bases to trimming and J lost 3 bases; unmatched junction nucleotides: 5. The CDR3 length is 16 residues. This clonotype was recorded at least ten times. What it binds is unknown. Collection of 9.5 to 10 milliliters of peripheral blood was performed for each donor. Primers used in a second PCR of roughly 6 to 11 cycles were a sample-barcoded 5' primer and a J-beta primer mix. TCRdb used MiXCR to reprocess the 5' RACE reads, holding one entry per CDR3 protein. This table has 650,000 to 1,000,000 distinct CDR3 sequences, about 45% appearing once.

Sequenced sample: blood. This TCR was recovered from an elderly man in good health. The chain couples TRBV20-1 to TRBJ2-7, with 13 bases identical to TRBD2. CDR3 in DNA: TGCAGTGCTAGAGATTCGGGACTAGCGGGGATCTACGAGCAGTACTTC. Translated, it gives CSARDSGLAGIYEQYF.